Presented here are 5 T cell receptor beta chains from one specimen sequenced in a study of blood T cells in healthy people across ages. Primed by a sample-barcoded 5' primer and a J-beta primer mix, a second PCR proceeded for roughly 6 to 12 cycles. TCRdb used MiXCR to reprocess the 5' RACE reads, holding one entry per CDR3 protein. The sample shows some 760,000 distinct CDR3 sequences, roughly 25% of them seen only once. This sample also belongs to another study, concerning T cells of mothers and their children.

The sample taken for sequencing was blood. Receptors originate from a boy under 18 in good health.

This clonotype was observed a few times. This chain joins TRBV28 and TRBJ1-2, with D tentatively TRBD1 (5 bases). The CDR3 is 12 amino acids. V lost 7 bases and J 8 bases, leaving 14 bases between the germline ends. Germline lookup yields CDR1 MDHEN and CDR2 SYDVKM. The CDR3 here is CASTGPTSGYTF. CDR3 in DNA: TGTGCCAGCACAGGGCCTACGTCGGGCTACACCTTC.

The sample holds many counts of this clonotype. The V gene is TRBV2, the J gene TRBJ1-1; possibly TRBD1 for D (5 bases). V lost 3 bases to trimming and J lost 2 bases, with 7 bases between them. Germline CDR1 reads SNHLY; CDR2 reads FYNNEI. The CDR3 has 13 amino acids. Here the CDR3 reads CASSEGLNTEAFF. The DNA of the CDR3 is TGTGCCAGCAGTGAGGGGCTCAACACTGAAGCTTTCTTT.

The CDR3 spells CASGNREVETQYF. Here the CDR3 DNA reads TGTGCCAGCGGGAACAGGGAGGTGGAGACCCAGTACTTC. The rearrangement joins TRBV6-1 to TRBJ2-5; D possibly uses TRBD1 or TRBD2 (6 bases each). V lost 8 bases, J lost 5 bases, and 15 bases lay in between. Germline-derived CDR1 and CDR2 are MNHNS and SASEGT. This CDR3 has 13 residues.

The sample holds a few counts of this clonotype. This chain links TRBV2 with TRBJ1-4; D is undetermined. The germline gives CDR1 SNHLY, CDR2 FYNNEI. Trimming removed 6 bases from V and 7 bases from J, with 6 bases in between. The CDR3 runs 11 residues. The CDR3, as DNA: TGTGCCAGCAGCACAAGTGAAAAACTGTTTTTT. Amino acids: CASSTSEKLFF. Complete variable domain (other parts from reference TRBV2 and TRBJ1-4): EPEVTQTPSHQVTQMGQEVILRCVPISNHLYFYWYRQILGQKVEFLVSFYNNEISEKSEIFDDQFSVERPDGSNFTLKIRSTKLEDSAMYFCASSTSEKLFFGSGTQLSVL.

This clonotype was detected a few times. The chain combines TRBV7-9 with TRBJ1-2; no reliable D call. CDR1 is SEHNR, CDR2 FQNEAQ, per germline (reference sequence). Between the trimmed V and J ends, which lost 3 bases and 4 bases, there was a span of 12 bases. The CDR3 has 14 residues. The CDR3 DNA is TGTGCCAGCAGCTTTTTACCGGGCGGCTATGGCTACACCTTC. It yields the protein CASSFLPGGYGYTF.